This entry is about one T cell receptor beta chain. These data originate in a study of blood T cell repertoires in COVID-19. Study background: Whether acute or convalescent, the COVID-19 samples came from the United States, Italy and Spain. In each case, the material was cDNA or gDNA derived from T cells, B-cell-depleted T cells, or PBMCs.

Trimming took 4 bases from V and 4 from J; bases not matched to a gene: 2. Germline V gene sequence: CDR1 SGHNT, CDR2 YYREEE (reference sequence). The CDR3 is 14 residues long. Authors' data handling: Nucleated cell number was recorded as an estimate derived from reference gene primer amplification. The data were produced by immunoSEQ multiplex PCR, yet TCRdb's version contains in-frame clones alone and is incomplete. D and trimming come from the DNA, and the V and J calls and clone size come from that table. This table holds about 160,000 clones, more than 80% found once. This rearrangement joins TRBV5-4 to TRBJ1-3; 10 bases agree with TRBD1. This TCR was sampled from a man in his sixties with acute or convalescent COVID-19. The source material was peripheral blood. The CDR3 coding sequence is TGTGCCAGCAGCGAGGGACAGGGGGGAAACACCATATATTTT. Its protein product is CASSEGQGGNTIYF.